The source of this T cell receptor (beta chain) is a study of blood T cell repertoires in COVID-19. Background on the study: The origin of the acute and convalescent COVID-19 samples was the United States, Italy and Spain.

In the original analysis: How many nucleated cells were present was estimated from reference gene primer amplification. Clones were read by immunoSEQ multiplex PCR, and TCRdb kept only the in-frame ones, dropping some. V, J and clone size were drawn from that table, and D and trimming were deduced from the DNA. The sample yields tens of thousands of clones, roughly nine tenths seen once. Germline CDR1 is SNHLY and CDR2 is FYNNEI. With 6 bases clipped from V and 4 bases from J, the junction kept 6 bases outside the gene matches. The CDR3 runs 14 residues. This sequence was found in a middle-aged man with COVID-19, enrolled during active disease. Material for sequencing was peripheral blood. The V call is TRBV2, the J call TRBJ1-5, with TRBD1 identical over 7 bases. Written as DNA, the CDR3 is TGTGCCAGCAGGGCCGGGACAGAGAATCAGCCCCAGCATTTT. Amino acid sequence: CASRAGTENQPQHF. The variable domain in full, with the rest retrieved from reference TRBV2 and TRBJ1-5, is EPEVTQTPSHQVTQMGQEVILRCVPISNHLYFYWYRQILGQKVEFLVSFYNNEISEKSEIFDDQFSVERPDGSNFTLKIRSTKLEDSAMYFCASRAGTENQPQHFGDGTRLSIL.